Listed below are T cell receptor beta chains from one sample, sequenced in a study of control samples from healthy donors and cancer patients. This table comes from immunoSEQ multiplex PCR, and its TCRdb copy is limited to in-frame clones, with some not included. Among over 150,000 clones listed, more than 80% were seen once. Sequencing was done on a sample of blood. These receptors originate from a man aged 25-40 years in good health. Each CDR3 is given with its conserved first and last residue. Fields, in order: clone size, V gene, D gene, J gene, CDR3 DNA, CDR3 protein. D genes are given only for firm matches. Rows may omit the clone size; those that give it use once, few, many or a size class.

>.|TRBV2|.|TRBJ1-4
TGTGCCAGCAGTGAGGGGGGAAGGACTAATGAAAAACTGTTTTTT
CASSEGGRTNEKLFF
>.|TRBV7-8|TRBD1|TRBJ2-7
TGTGCCAGCAGCCGAGGGACAGAAATTTCCTACGAGCAGTACTTC
CASSRGTEISYEQYF
>.|TRBV6-5|.|TRBJ1-2
TGTGCCAGCGCCAGGAGGGCTTTGTATGGCTACACCTTC
CASARRALYGYTF
>.|TRBV3-1/TRBV3-2|TRBD1|TRBJ2-5
TGTGCCAGCAGCCGAAGACAGGGTCAAGAGACCCAGTACTTC
CASSRRQGQETQYF
>.|TRBV25-1|TRBD1|TRBJ2-2
TGTGCCAGCAGCCTTGAGACAGGGGAGGATGTCGGGGAGCTGTTTTTT
CASSLETGEDVGELFF
>.|TRBV5-1|.|TRBJ2-2
TGCGCCAGCACCCAGCGTGGAGGGCCGAACACCGGGGAGCTGTTTTTT
CASTQRGGPNTGELFF
>.|TRBV27|.|TRBJ1-6
TGTGCCAGCGGCGGACAGTCTTTGGATAATTCACCCCTCCACTTT
CASGGQSLDNSPLHF
>few|TRBV5-1|.|TRBJ1-2
TGCGCCAGCAGCGAATCGGGAAACTATGGCTACACCTTC
CASSESGNYGYTF
>.|TRBV5-1|.|TRBJ1-1
TGCGCCAGCAGCCCGGGCCCGGGGGACACTGAAGCTTTCTTT
CASSPGPGDTEAFF
>.|TRBV27|.|TRBJ2-3
TGTGCCAGCAGTTCCCCCTCCCGGGACGGAACAGATACGCAGTATTTT
CASSSPSRDGTDTQYF
>.|TRBV9|.|TRBJ2-3
TGTGCCAGCAGCGTAGAAGTTCAGTCCGATACGCAGTATTTT
CASSVEVQSDTQYF
>.|TRBV30|TRBD1|TRBJ1-3
TGTGCCTGGAACTGGGGGACAGGGAGCTCTGGAAACACCATATATTTT
CAWNWGTGSSGNTIYF
>.|TRBV5-4|TRBD1|TRBJ1-2
TGTGCCAGCAGCTCTAACAGGGGACCGGGGGGCTACACCTTC
CASSSNRGPGGYTF
>.|TRBV7-9|TRBD2|TRBJ2-3
TGTGCCAGCAGCAAAGGGACTAGCGGGGGGGCCTACGCAGATACGCAGTATTTT
CASSKGTSGGAYADTQYF
>.|TRBV4-3|.|TRBJ1-3
TGCGCCAGCAGCCAGCTAACAGGGAGCTCTGGAAACACCATATATTTT
CASSQLTGSSGNTIYF
>.|TRBV5-6|TRBD2|TRBJ2-7
TGTGCCAGCAGCTTGGGACTAGCGGGAGCCTACGAGCAGTACTTC
CASSLGLAGAYEQYF
>.|TRBV2|.|TRBJ2-7
TGTGCCAGCAGGCCCCCGGTAGTAGAGTGGCCTACGGCCTACGAGCAGTACTTC
CASRPPVVEWPTAYEQYF
>.|TRBV6-4|.|TRBJ2-5
TGTGCCAGCAGTCCTACAGGGTTGGAGACCCAGTACTTC
CASSPTGLETQYF
>.|TRBV14|TRBD1|TRBJ2-7
TGTGCCAGCAGCTTCGGGACAGGGGCCTACGAGCAGTACTTC
CASSFGTGAYEQYF
>few|TRBV6-6|TRBD1|TRBJ1-6
TGTGCCAGCAGTTCCGGGACAGTGGGTTCACCCCTCCACTTT
CASSSGTVGSPLHF
>.|TRBV11-2|TRBD2|TRBJ2-4
TGTGCCAGCAGCTTAGGGGCGGCGGGGGACATTCAGTACTTC
CASSLGAAGDIQYF
>.|TRBV5-1|TRBD1|TRBJ1-2
TGCGCCAGCAGCTTGGCACAGGGGGTCCTCTATGGCTACACCTTC
CASSLAQGVLYGYTF
>.|TRBV11-2|.|TRBJ2-3
TGTGCCAGCAGCTTAAACAGCTTCATCGGCACAGATACGCAGTATTTT
CASSLNSFIGTDTQYF
>.|TRBV30|.|TRBJ1-1
TGTGCCTGGAGTAGGCAGGGGAACACTGAAGCTTTCTTT
CAWSRQGNTEAFF
>.|TRBV12-3/TRBV12-4|.|TRBJ1-2
TGTGCCAGCAGCTCGAGGGGGGGTAATGGCTACACCTTC
CASSSRGGNGYTF
>.|TRBV25-1|.|TRBJ1-2
TGTGCCAGCGTCGGGACTGACGGGGCTTATGGCTACACCTTC
CASVGTDGAYGYTF
>once|TRBV7-9|.|TRBJ1-4
TGTGCCAGCAGCAGGGGGGACACGCTCAGCGGGGGTAATGAAAAACTGTTTTTT
CASSRGDTLSGGNEKLFF
>.|TRBV9|.|TRBJ2-7
TGTGCCAGCAGCCCCCCAGGCAGGGGGGTGGGAGAGCAGTACTTC
CASSPPGRGVGEQYF
>.|TRBV27|.|TRBJ2-7
TGTGCCAGCAGTTTTAACATGTTCGAGCAGTACTTC
CASSFNMFEQYF
>once|TRBV20-1|.|TRBJ1-3
TGCAGTGATGACAGAGATAACACCATATATTTT
CSDDRDNTIYF
>.|TRBV30|.|TRBJ2-7
TGTGCCTGGGACAGGTCAGGGGAAGGATGGGACTTC
CAWDRSGEGWDF
>.|TRBV7-2|TRBD1|TRBJ2-5
TGTGCCAGCAGCAACCCCTGGACAGGGGGCGCGTTAGAGACCCAGTACTTC
CASSNPWTGGALETQYF
>.|TRBV27|.|TRBJ2-3
TGTGCCAGCAGTCAGGGACCTGGCACGCAGTATTTT
CASSQGPGTQYF
>.|TRBV7-9|.|TRBJ1-1
TGTGCCAGCAGCTTAGTCCCCACTGAAGCTTTCTTT
CASSLVPTEAFF
>.|TRBV28|.|TRBJ2-5
TGTGCCAGCAGTTTAAGAGGGCAAGAGACCCAGTACTTC
CASSLRGQETQYF
>.|TRBV6-4|.|TRBJ2-1
TGTGCCAGCAAATCGATGGTAGAAGGACAAGAGCAGTTCTTC
CASKSMVEGQEQFF
>.|TRBV9|.|TRBJ2-3
TGTGCCAGCAGCGTAGCTGGCAGGGCGGGAACAGATACGCAGTATTTT
CASSVAGRAGTDTQYF
>.|TRBV2|.|TRBJ1-5
TGTGCCAGCAGTGTAAATTCCCAGGGGCCCCAGCATTTT
CASSVNSQGPQHF
>.|TRBV6-1|.|TRBJ1-6
TGTGCCAGCAGTGAAGCGCTCTCAGGGAATTCACCCCTCCACTTT
CASSEALSGNSPLHF
>.|TRBV6-5|.|TRBJ1-4
TGTGCCAGCAGCCCCCGGGTAGCCACGGCAAAACTGTTTTTT
CASSPRVATAKLFF
>.|TRBV4-1|TRBD2|TRBJ2-1
TGCGCCAGCAGCCAAGTGCTAGCGGGAGGGTCCTACAATGAGCAGTTCTTC
CASSQVLAGGSYNEQFF
>.|TRBV10-1|.|TRBJ2-3
TGCGCCAGCAGTGAAGGGATCCCAGATACGCAGTATTTT
CASSEGIPDTQYF
>once|TRBV5-4|TRBD2|TRBJ2-7
TGTGCCAGCAGTAAGATCGGGGGGGTCTCGTACGAGCAGTACTTC
CASSKIGGVSYEQYF
>.|TRBV9|.|TRBJ2-1
TGTGCCAGCAGCGTAGATGGACTCAGCTCCTACAATGAGCAGTTCTTC
CASSVDGLSSYNEQFF
>.|TRBV5-5|TRBD1|TRBJ1-6
TGTGCCAGCAGCACTGGACAGGGGGTACTAAAAGGATCACCCCTCCACTTT
CASSTGQGVLKGSPLHF
>.|TRBV7-3|TRBD2|TRBJ2-5
TGTGCCAGCAGTCTCAGCGGGAGGGCGTGGGAGACCCAGTACTTC
CASSLSGRAWETQYF
>.|TRBV5-4|TRBD1|TRBJ1-1
TGTGCCAGCAGCAAAAAAGGGACAGGGGCCACTGAAGCTTTCTTT
CASSKKGTGATEAFF
>.|TRBV7-3|TRBD1|TRBJ2-7
TGTGCCAGCAGCCTTGGGACAGGGGGATTCTACGAGCAGTACTTC
CASSLGTGGFYEQYF
>.|TRBV4-1|TRBD1|TRBJ1-2
TGCGCCAGCAGCCAAGGGACAGGGAGGTATGGCTACACCTTC
CASSQGTGRYGYTF
>once|TRBV6-6|TRBD2|TRBJ2-1
TGTGCCAGCAGTCAACCCGGGACTAGCGGGAACCGGAATGAGCAGTTCTTC
CASSQPGTSGNRNEQFF
>.|TRBV19|TRBD2|TRBJ2-4
TGTGCCAGTAGTATAGAGGCAGGGAGGGATAAAAACATTCAGTACTTC
CASSIEAGRDKNIQYF
>.|TRBV5-4|.|TRBJ2-7
TGTGCCAGCAGCTTGCCGAGGGCCTACGAGCAGTACTTC
CASSLPRAYEQYF
>.|TRBV9|TRBD2|TRBJ2-1
TGTGCCAGCAGCCCATATACTAGCGGGAGTGCTGAGCAGTTCTTC
CASSPYTSGSAEQFF
>.|TRBV30|TRBD2|TRBJ2-5
TGTGCCTGGACACGCGGGAGGATAAGGGGTACCCAGTACTTC
CAWTRGRIRGTQYF
>.|TRBV13|.|TRBJ1-4
TGTGCCAGCAGCTTATCAGGACACGGTCATGTAAAACTGTTTTTT
CASSLSGHGHVKLFF
>.|TRBV18|.|TRBJ1-1
TGTGCCAGCTCACCCCGGCTCGAGAACACTGAAGCTTTCTTT
CASSPRLENTEAFF
>.|TRBV6-1|.|TRBJ1-1
TGTGCCAGCAGTGAGGGGTTGGCTGAAGCTTTCTTT
CASSEGLAEAFF
>few|TRBV12-3/TRBV12-4|.|TRBJ2-7
TGTGCCAGCAGTTTAGCCAGAGCCCACGAGCAGTACTTC
CASSLARAHEQYF